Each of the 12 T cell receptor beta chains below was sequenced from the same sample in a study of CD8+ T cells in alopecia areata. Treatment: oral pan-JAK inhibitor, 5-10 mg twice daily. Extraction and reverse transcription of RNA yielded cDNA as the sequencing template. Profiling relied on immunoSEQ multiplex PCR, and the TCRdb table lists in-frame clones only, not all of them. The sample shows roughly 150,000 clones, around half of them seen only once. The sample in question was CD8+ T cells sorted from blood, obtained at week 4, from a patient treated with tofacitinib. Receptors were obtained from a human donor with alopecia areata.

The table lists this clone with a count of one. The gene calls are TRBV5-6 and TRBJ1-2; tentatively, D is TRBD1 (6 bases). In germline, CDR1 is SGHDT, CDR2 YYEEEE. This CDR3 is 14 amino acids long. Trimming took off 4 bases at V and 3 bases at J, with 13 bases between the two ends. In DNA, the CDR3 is TGTGCCAGCAGCGCACAGGGTATGGACTATGGCTACACCTTC. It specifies CASSAQGMDYGYTF.

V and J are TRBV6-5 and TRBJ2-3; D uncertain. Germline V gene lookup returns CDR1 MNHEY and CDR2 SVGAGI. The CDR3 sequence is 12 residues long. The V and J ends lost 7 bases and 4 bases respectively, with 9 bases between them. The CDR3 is CASTQPPDTQYF. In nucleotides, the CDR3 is TGTGCCAGCACCCAACCCCCAGATACGCAGTATTTT.

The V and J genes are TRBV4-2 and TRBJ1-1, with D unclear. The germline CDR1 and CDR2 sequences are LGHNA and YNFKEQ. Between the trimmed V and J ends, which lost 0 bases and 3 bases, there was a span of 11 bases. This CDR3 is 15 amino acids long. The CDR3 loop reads CASSQDRSVDTEAFF. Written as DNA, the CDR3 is TGTGCCAGCAGCCAAGATCGGAGCGTGGACACTGAAGCTTTCTTT.

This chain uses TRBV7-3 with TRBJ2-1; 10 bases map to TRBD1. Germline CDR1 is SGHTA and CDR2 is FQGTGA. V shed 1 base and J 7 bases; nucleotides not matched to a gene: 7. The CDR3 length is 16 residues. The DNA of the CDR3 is TGTGCCAGCAGCTTAATGGGGACAGGGGCGGTAAATGAGCAGTTCTTC. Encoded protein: CASSLMGTGAVNEQFF.

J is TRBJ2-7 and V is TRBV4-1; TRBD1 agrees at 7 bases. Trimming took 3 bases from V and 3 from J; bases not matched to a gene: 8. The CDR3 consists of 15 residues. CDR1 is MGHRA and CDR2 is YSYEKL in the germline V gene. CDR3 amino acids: CASSHQTGPNYEQYF. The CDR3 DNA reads TGCGCCAGCAGCCACCAGACAGGGCCGAACTACGAGCAGTACTTC.

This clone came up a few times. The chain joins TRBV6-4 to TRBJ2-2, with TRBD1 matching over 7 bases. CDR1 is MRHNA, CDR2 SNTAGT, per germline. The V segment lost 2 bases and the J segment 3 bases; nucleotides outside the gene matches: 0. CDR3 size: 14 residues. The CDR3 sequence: CASSDGQDTGELFF. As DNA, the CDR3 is TGTGCCAGCAGTGACGGACAGGACACCGGGGAGCTGTTTTTT.

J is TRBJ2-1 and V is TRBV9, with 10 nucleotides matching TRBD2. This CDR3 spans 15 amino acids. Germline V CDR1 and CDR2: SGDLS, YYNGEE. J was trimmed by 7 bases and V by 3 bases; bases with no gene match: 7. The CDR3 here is CASSERGGPQNEQFF. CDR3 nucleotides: TGTGCCAGCAGCGAGCGGGGGGGCCCCCAGAATGAGCAGTTCTTC. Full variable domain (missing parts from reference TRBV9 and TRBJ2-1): DSGVTQTPKHLITATGQRVTLRCSPRSGDLSVYWYQQSLDQGLQFLIQYYNGEERAKGNILERFSAQQFPDLHSELNLSSLELGDSALYFCASSERGGPQNEQFFGPGTRLTVL.

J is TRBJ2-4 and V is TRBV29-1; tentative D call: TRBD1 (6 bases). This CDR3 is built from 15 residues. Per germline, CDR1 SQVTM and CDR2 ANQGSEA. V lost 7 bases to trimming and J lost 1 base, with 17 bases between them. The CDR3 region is CSAVDSRWAKNIQYF. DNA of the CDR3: TGCAGCGCCGTGGACAGTAGGTGGGCCAAAAACATTCAGTACTTC.

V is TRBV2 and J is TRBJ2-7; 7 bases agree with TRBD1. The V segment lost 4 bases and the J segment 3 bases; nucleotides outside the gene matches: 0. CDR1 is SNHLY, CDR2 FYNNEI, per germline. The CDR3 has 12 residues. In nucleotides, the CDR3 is TGTGCCAGCAGTGGACAGGGCTACGAGCAGTACTTC. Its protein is CASSGQGYEQYF.

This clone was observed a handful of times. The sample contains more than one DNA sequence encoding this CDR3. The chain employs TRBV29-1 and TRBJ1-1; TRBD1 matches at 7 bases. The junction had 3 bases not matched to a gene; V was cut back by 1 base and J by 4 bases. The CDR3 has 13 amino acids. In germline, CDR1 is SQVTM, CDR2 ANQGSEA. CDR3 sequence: CSVEGQGGTEAFF. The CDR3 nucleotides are TGCAGCGTTGAAGGGCAGGGGGGCACTGAAGCTTTCTTT.

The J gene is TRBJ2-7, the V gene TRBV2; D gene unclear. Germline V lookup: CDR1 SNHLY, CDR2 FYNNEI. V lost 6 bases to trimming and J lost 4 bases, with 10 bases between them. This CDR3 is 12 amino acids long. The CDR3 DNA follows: TGTGCCAGCAGGGAGACGGGTTACGAGCAGTACTTC. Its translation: CASRETGYEQYF.

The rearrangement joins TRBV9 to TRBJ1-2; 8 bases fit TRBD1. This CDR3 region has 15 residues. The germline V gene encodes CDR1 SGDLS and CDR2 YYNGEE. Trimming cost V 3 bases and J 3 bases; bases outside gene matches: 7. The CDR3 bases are TGTGCCAGCAGCGCCGACAGGGGCGCGTACTATGGCTACACCTTC. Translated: CASSADRGAYYGYTF. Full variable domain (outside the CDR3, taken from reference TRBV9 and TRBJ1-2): DSGVTQTPKHLITATGQRVTLRCSPRSGDLSVYWYQQSLDQGLQFLIQYYNGEERAKGNILERFSAQQFPDLHSELNLSSLELGDSALYFCASSADRGAYYGYTFGSGTRLTVV.